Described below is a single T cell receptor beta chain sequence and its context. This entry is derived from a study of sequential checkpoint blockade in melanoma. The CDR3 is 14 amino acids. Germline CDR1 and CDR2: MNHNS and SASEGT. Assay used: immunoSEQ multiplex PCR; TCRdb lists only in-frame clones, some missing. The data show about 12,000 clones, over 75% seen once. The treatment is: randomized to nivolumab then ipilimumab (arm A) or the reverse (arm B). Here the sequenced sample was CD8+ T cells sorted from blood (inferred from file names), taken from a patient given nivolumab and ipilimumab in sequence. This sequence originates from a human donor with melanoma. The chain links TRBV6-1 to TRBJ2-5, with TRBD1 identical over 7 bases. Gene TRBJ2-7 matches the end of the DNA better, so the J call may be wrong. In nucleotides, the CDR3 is TGTGCCAGCAGTGAGGGGGACAGCTCCTACGAGCAGTACTTC. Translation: CASSEGDSSYEQYF.